The clone carrying this T cell receptor (beta chain) was detected only a few times. Antigen unknown. The data derive from a study of T-cell memory formation after mild COVID-19. Study-level information: Largely, the TCR clusters proved donor specific.

General study results and limits: Pre-infection memory contained some responding clones, which suggested that cross-reactive memory had joined. Clones that got smaller from day 15 to 85 had even CD4/CD8, while clones growing later tipped toward CD4+.

cDNA libraries for TCR alpha and TCR beta, carrying sample barcodes and UMIs, came from 5'RACE with constant-segment primers. One entry per CDR3 protein results from TCRdb running MiXCR on the 5' RACE reads. The repertoire includes some 350,000 distinct CDR3 sequences, roughly 15% of them detected once, and around 22% sits in the top ten. The V and J ends lost 6 bases and 4 bases respectively, with 12 bases between them. Germline CDR1 is MNHEY and CDR2 is SVGAGI. The CDR3 is 13 residues long. The TCR originated in a young man who had mild COVID-19 (a few samples of this study predate the infection). Cell type and time point are not known. The chain is built from TRBV6-5 and TRBJ1-1; D is unresolved. Input material: PBMCs or a T cell subset sorted from them (not recorded which). CDR3 sequence (DNA): TGTGCCAGCAGCCGCGGGCTTGGCACTGAAGCTTTCTTT. It yields the protein CASSRGLGTEAFF.